A selection of T cell receptor beta chains follows, all from one sample in a study of OX40 agonist ivuxolimab in advanced cancers. The protocol was immunoSEQ multiplex PCR, while the TCRdb copy is restricted to in-frame clones and leaves out a portion. The repertoire holds 100,000 or so clones, with 70% to 90% as singletons. The sample was CD4+ or CD8+ T cells sorted from blood, taken in a trial of the OX40 agonist ivuxolimab. These receptors were taken from an adult with an advanced solid tumor such as melanoma, head and neck, liver or kidney cancer. Each CDR3 is given with its conserved first and last residue. A D gene is named only where the DNA matches it firmly.

CASSLAVIQPQHF | TGTGCCAGCAGCTTAGCAGTTATTCAGCCCCAGCATTTT | NA | TRBJ1-5 | TRBV7-2
CASSLAGAGPSSYEQYF | TGTGCCAGCAGCTTAGCCGGGGCAGGCCCGAGCTCCTACGAGCAGTACTTC | NA | TRBJ2-7 | TRBV7-2
CASKTGTVYGYTF | TGTGCCAGTAAAACCGGGACAGTCTATGGCTACACCTTC | TRBD1 | TRBJ1-2 | TRBV30
CASSLGEPNEQFF | TGTGCCAGCAGCTTAGGGGAGCCCAATGAGCAGTTCTTC | NA | TRBJ2-1 | TRBV11-3
CASSRPENTEAFF | TGTGCCAGCAGTAGACCGGAGAACACTGAAGCTTTCTTT | NA | TRBJ1-1 | TRBV25-1
CSVEGLAGEREQYF | TGCAGCGTTGAGGGTCTAGCGGGAGAACGGGAGCAGTACTTC | TRBD2 | TRBJ2-7 | TRBV29-1
CASSTGGYGYTF | TGTGCCAGCAGTACAGGGGGCTATGGCTACACCTTC | TRBD1 | TRBJ1-2 | TRBV28
CASSPGPAHTDTQYF | TGTGCCAGCAGTCCGGGACCTGCCCACACAGATACGCAGTATTTT | NA | TRBJ2-3 | TRBV27
CASSLGGLDEQFF | TGTGCCAGCAGCTTGGGGGGGCTGGATGAGCAGTTCTTC | NA | TRBJ2-1 | TRBV5-6
CASSLRTSVSTDTQYF | TGCGCCAGCAGCTTGCGGACTAGCGTTAGCACAGATACGCAGTATTTT | TRBD2 | TRBJ2-3 | TRBV5-1
CSVNRGQETQYF | TGCAGCGTAAACCGGGGACAAGAGACCCAGTACTTC | NA | TRBJ2-5 | TRBV29-1
CASSARTGRDEKLFF | TGTGCCAGCAGTGCCCGGACAGGGAGGGATGAAAAACTGTTTTTT | TRBD1 | TRBJ1-4 | TRBV25-1
CAWRGTSATYEQYF | TGTGCCTGGAGAGGGACTAGCGCTACCTACGAGCAGTACTTC | TRBD2 | TRBJ2-7 | TRBV30
CASSYSTGGSYEQYF | TGTGCCAGCAGTTACTCAACTGGCGGGAGTTACGAGCAGTACTTC | TRBD2 | TRBJ2-7 | TRBV6-6
CSFGRTQETQYF | TGCAGCTTCGGCCGTACCCAAGAGACCCAGTACTTC | NA | TRBJ2-5 | TRBV29-1
CASTPPGQGDNEQFF | TGTGCCAGTACCCCCCCCGGGCAGGGTGACAATGAGCAGTTCTTC | NA | TRBJ2-1 | TRBV19
CASSIFTGTSYEQYF | TGCGCCAGCAGCATCTTCACCGGGACAAGCTACGAGCAGTACTTC | NA | TRBJ2-7 | TRBV5-1
CASSYAGGTEAFF | TGCGCCAGCAGCTATGCTGGGGGCACTGAAGCTTTCTTT | NA | TRBJ1-1 | TRBV5-1
CASSESGGGYEQYF | TGCGCCAGCAGTGAGTCTGGCGGAGGCTACGAGCAGTACTTC | NA | TRBJ2-7 | TRBV10-1
CASSSQGLDTGELFF | TGTGCCAGCAGTTCGCAGGGTTTGGACACCGGGGAGCTGTTTTTT | NA | TRBJ2-2 | TRBV6-6
CASSSELAAPHTQYF | TGTGCCAGCAGCTCAGAACTAGCGGCGCCCCATACGCAGTATTTT | TRBD2 | TRBJ2-3 | TRBV7-2
CACFRTGGTEAFF | TGTGCCTGTTTCCGGACAGGGGGCACTGAAGCTTTCTTT | TRBD1 | TRBJ1-1 | TRBV30
CAISDRGKSNEQFF | TGTGCCATCAGTGACAGGGGTAAAAGCAATGAGCAGTTCTTC | NA | TRBJ2-1 | TRBV10-3